Sequencing of this TCR beta chain was carried out in a study of tumour-infiltrating T cells in Burkitt lymphoma. Overall study: Survival, overall and progression-free, tracked with productive clonality.

Method: immunoSEQ multiplex PCR; TCRdb's copy keeps in-frame clones and lacks some. This table has 15,000 to 20,000 clones, roughly 79% appearing once. CDR3 length equals 14 residues. V shed 3 bases and J 2 bases; nucleotides not matched to a gene: 3. Germline V lookup: CDR1 SEHNR, CDR2 FQNEAQ (reference sequence). The V and J genes are TRBV7-9 and TRBJ1-2; 7 bases align to TRBD1. The material sequenced was tumor tissue. This clonotype was obtained from a human donor with diffuse large B-cell lymphoma. CDR3 DNA: TGTGCCAGCAGCTTCCTGGGACAGAACTATGGCTACACCTTC. This translates into CASSFLGQNYGYTF.